This T cell receptor (beta chain) was identified during a study of cytomegalovirus exposure and HLA in healthy donors. On this clone itself: Its antigen remains unidentified.

Study results and caveats: CMV antigen specificity was confirmed in vitro for a few CMV-associated chains.

The CDR3 spans 15 residues. J was trimmed by 1 base and V by 4 bases; bases with no gene match: 5. Per germline, CDR1 SGHTA and CDR2 FQGTGA. Unrecorded immune exposures were likely, despite nominal health at sampling. PCR primers comprised 60 Vbeta and 13 Jbeta primers. Clones were sequenced by immunoSEQ multiplex PCR, and TCRdb holds only the in-frame ones, with some missing. The profile shows over 150,000 clones, approximately 84% of them singletons. The TCR was taken from a girl aged 5-17 years in good health and CMV-seropositive. Sequencing input: PBMCs. The chain joins TRBV7-3 to TRBJ2-3; TRBD1 matches 7 bases. As DNA, the CDR3 is TGTGCCAGCAGCTCTATTGGGACAGGCACAGATACGCAGTATTTT. It codes for CASSSIGTGTDTQYF.